This is a list of T cell receptor beta chains from one sample in a study of T cell repertoires in cytomegalovirus infection. For these TCRs, the target antigens are not known. TCRdb independently ran MiXCR on the reads; one entry per CDR3 protein. The sample has more than 45,000 distinct CDR3 sequences; roughly 20% are singletons. The sequences come from CD8+ T cells from cultured PBMCs, collected from culture after CMV antigen stimulation. Every receptor here comes from a human donor in good health (CMV status not recorded). Some clones in this sample may be carry-over from other donors' samples. The CDR3 runs from the conserved cysteine through the conserved F or W. D genes are given only for firm matches. The size of a clone is reported for some rows only, either as once, few or many, or as a class for expanded clones.

v_gene	abundance	d_gene	CDR3aa
TRBV11-2	many	TRBD2	CASSLDGIGLAGWEDEQFF
TRBV7-9	-	TRBD2	CASSLPLAGGRTDTQYF
TRBV7-6	few	-	CASSLSHSMYEQYF
TRBV19	few	-	CASSIDLGTYEQYF
TRBV28	few	TRBD2	CASSLDLAATDTQYF
TRBV9	-	TRBD1	CASSATGANEKLFF
TRBV7-2	-	TRBD1	CASSLQTGGGDTQYF
TRBV11-1	-	-	CASSLAGGQETQYF
TRBV6-6	-	-	CASSYSWGTYNEQFF
TRBV25-1	few	-	CASSESRSRGAFF
TRBV23-1	few	-	CASSLLINQPQHF
TRBV20-1	-	TRBD1	CSAMGQENYGYTF
TRBV7-8	-	-	CASRLGGSFTDTQYF
TRBV12-3/TRBV12-4	-	TRBD1	CASSSRTGLDEQYF
TRBV7-6	few	TRBD2	CASSLAAVAGGPEQFF
TRBV10-3	many	-	CAISENGESYEQYF
TRBV12-3/TRBV12-4	-	-	CASSLGAGVEAFF
TRBV10-3	-	TRBD1	CAIKQGSGSEQYF
TRBV4-1	-	-	CASSQRDGNYYEQFF
TRBV7-2	few	-	CASSLEPDEQFF
TRBV4-3	few	-	CASSQDLAPGELFF
TRBV6-1	few	-	CASSEALPGNEQFF
TRBV12-5	-	-	CASGSGDQPQHF
TRBV3-1	-	-	CASSQDHASREETQYF
TRBV10-3	many	-	CAISDPGRDDTDTQYF
TRBV12-3/TRBV12-4	-	-	CASRVVDEQFF
TRBV7-3	-	-	CASSLNDLGLDPDTQYF
TRBV27	many	TRBD2	CASSLNSGGFNEQFF
TRBV7-8	-	TRBD1	CASSHRDSAALGDEQYF
TRBV10-3	few	-	CAIRTVSSYEQYF
TRBV15	many	-	CATSYLGSNTDTQYF
TRBV27	-	-	CASQGGSDSYGYTF
TRBV10-3	-	-	CAISESMAGSYNEQFF
TRBV7-8	few	-	CASSLARSYQETQYF
TRBV7-2	few	-	CASSFQSRAGVRNIQYF
TRBV12-3/TRBV12-4	few	-	CASSQGGEQFF
TRBV27	few	-	CASSFQGRREKLFF
TRBV6-8	-	-	CASSPQGNEQYF
TRBV4-1	-	TRBD2	CASSHPHDSGSNEQFF
TRBV19	-	TRBD2	CASSLAGGAGELFF
TRBV7-9	few	-	CASSFPDRLNEQFF
TRBV11-1	few	-	CASRFRGAGDTQYF
TRBV13	-	-	CASSYPLMGYEQYF
TRBV7-2	-	-	CASSPPDITSPLHF
TRBV9	-	-	CASTLSGGGYTF
TRBV6-4	few	TRBD2	CASTSKPDSGSNEQFF
TRBV7-8	-	TRBD1	CASSKRTGTSYEQYF
TRBV28	-	TRBD1	CASVDRASTDTQYF
TRBV7-9	few	-	CASSSQGGRRGYTF
TRBV12-3/TRBV12-4	-	-	CASSLSGLYGYTF
TRBV10-3	-	-	CAISESQGADEQFF
TRBV7-9	-	TRBD1	CASSWTGVGTEAFF
TRBV7-8	few	TRBD2	CASSPPLAVISYNEQFF
TRBV20-1	-	TRBD1	CSARALGQQNTEAFF
TRBV6-2/TRBV6-3	medium-sized	-	CASRMGVAPSYEQYF
TRBV7-9	-	-	CASSWGSGELFF
TRBV28	-	-	CASSFPQQGWQETQYF
TRBV6-2/TRBV6-3	few	TRBD2	CASSAGVLAETQYF